This is a list of T cell receptor beta chains from one sample in a study of shared clonotypes between healthy human individuals. Clones were read by immunoSEQ multiplex PCR, and TCRdb kept only the in-frame ones, dropping some. Found here are 550,000 to 850,000 clones, over 65% of them singletons; the top ten hold about 1.7%. Sequenced material: memory CD4+ T cells sorted from blood. The receptors were sampled from a young woman in good health. Both conserved end residues are part of each CDR3. A D gene is named only where the DNA matches it firmly. Part of the rows lack a size; the others show once, few, many or a class for expanded clones.

v_gene	d_gene	j_gene	abundance	CDR3aa	CDR3nt
TRBV2	.	TRBJ1-4	many	CASSETQGQLFF	TGTGCCAGCAGTGAGACGCAGGGCCAACTGTTTTTT
TRBV4-1	TRBD1	TRBJ2-7	.	CASSQANDRVPQYF	TGCGCCAGCAGCCAGGCTAATGACAGGGTTCCGCAGTACTTC
TRBV28	TRBD1	TRBJ1-1	.	CASRELRGANTEAFF	TGTGCCAGCAGAGAACTCAGGGGGGCGAACACTGAAGCTTTCTTT
TRBV6-1	TRBD1	TRBJ2-1	.	CASTPRGNEQFF	TGTGCCAGCACCCCCAGGGGGAATGAGCAGTTCTTC
TRBV7-9	.	TRBJ2-3	.	CASSLASTDTQYF	TGTGCCAGCAGCTTAGCGAGCACAGATACGCAGTATTTT
TRBV19	.	TRBJ2-5	few	CASRAPGTATETQYF	TGTGCCAGTCGGGCCCCAGGGACGGCTACGGAGACCCAGTACTTC
TRBV27	.	TRBJ2-3	.	CASGDSASTDTQYF	TGTGCCAGCGGAGACAGTGCTAGCACAGATACGCAGTATTTT
TRBV7-9	.	TRBJ2-6	few	CASSSNPQVGANVLTF	TGTGCCAGCAGCTCGAACCCACAGGTTGGGGCCAACGTCCTGACTTTC
TRBV28	.	TRBJ1-6	.	CASRLRQPNSPLHF	TGTGCCAGCAGACTTCGACAGCCTAATTCACCCCTCCACTTT
TRBV19	.	TRBJ2-1	.	CASSRGHLGHYNEQFF	TGTGCCAGTAGTAGGGGACATCTCGGCCACTACAATGAGCAGTTCTTC
TRBV29-1	TRBD1	TRBJ1-2	few	CSVKNRDSFGKGYTF	TGCAGCGTTAAAAACCGGGACAGTTTTGGGAAGGGCTACACCTTC